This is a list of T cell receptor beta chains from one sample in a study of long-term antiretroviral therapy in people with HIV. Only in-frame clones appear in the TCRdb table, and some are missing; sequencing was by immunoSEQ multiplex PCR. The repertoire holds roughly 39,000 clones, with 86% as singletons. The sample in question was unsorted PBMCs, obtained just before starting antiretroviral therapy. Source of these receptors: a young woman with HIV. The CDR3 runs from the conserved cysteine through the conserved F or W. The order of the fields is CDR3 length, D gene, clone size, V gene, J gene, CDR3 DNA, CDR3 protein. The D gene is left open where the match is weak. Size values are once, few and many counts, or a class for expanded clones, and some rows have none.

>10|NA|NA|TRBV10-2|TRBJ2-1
TGCGCCAGCGGGGACATTGAGCAGTTCTTC
CASGDIEQFF
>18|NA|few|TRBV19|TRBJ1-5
TGTGCCAGTAGTATAAGGGGGGACCCTTTCTCAGGGGACCCGCCCCAGCATTTT
CASSIRGDPFSGDPPQHF
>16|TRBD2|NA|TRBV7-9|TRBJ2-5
TGTGCCAGCAGCTCAGGACTAGCGGGGGACCAAGAGACCCAGTACTTC
CASSSGLAGDQETQYF
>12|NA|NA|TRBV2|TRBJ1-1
TGTGCCAGCATAGCGGGAAACACTGAAGCTTTCTTT
CASIAGNTEAFF
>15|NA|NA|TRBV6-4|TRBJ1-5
TGTGCCAGCACCCGAGGCAGATCCGGCAATCAGCCCCAGCATTTT
CASTRGRSGNQPQHF
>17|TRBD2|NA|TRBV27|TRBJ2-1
TGTGCCAGCAGAACACCGGGGCTAGCGGGAGGATACAATGAGCAGTTCTTC
CASRTPGLAGGYNEQFF
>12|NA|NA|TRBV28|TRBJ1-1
TGTGCCAGCAGTTTACTGAACACTGAAGCTTTCTTT
CASSLLNTEAFF
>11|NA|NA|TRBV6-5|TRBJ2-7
TGTGCCAGCAGTTTCCTAGGGGAGCAGTACTTC
CASSFLGEQYF
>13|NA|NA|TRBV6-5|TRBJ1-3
TGTGCCAGCAGCGGGGACGCTGGAAACACCATATATTTT
CASSGDAGNTIYF
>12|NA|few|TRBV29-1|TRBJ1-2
TGCAGCGGTACCCGGGACGGAAATGGCTACACCTTC
CSGTRDGNGYTF
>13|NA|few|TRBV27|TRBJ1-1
TGTGCCAGCAGTTTGGTAGAGGGTGGAGAAGCTTTCTTT
CASSLVEGGEAFF
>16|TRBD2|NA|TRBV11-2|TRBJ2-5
TGTGCCAGCAGCTCCTGGACTAGCGGGACTCAAGAGACCCAGTACTTC
CASSSWTSGTQETQYF
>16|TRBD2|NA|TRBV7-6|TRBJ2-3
TGTGCCAGCAGCTTACCGGGACTAGCGGGCACAGATACGCAGTATTTT
CASSLPGLAGTDTQYF
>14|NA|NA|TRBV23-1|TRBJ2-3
TGCGCCAGCAGTCAATCGTCGGCGGGAGATACGCAGTATTTT
CASSQSSAGDTQYF
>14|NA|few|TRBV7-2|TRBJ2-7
TGTGCCAGCAGCTTAGCTGCGTTCCCCAACGAGCAGTACTTC
CASSLAAFPNEQYF
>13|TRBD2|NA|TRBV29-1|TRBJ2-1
TGCAGCGTTCCGGGACTAGCGGGAAATGAGCAGTTCTTC
CSVPGLAGNEQFF
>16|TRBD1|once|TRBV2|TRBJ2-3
TGTGCCAGCAGTGAAGCTTGGGGACAGGGGGCCGATACGCAGTATTTT
CASSEAWGQGADTQYF
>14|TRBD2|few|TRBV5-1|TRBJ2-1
TGCGCCAGCAGCTTCGGGACTAGCATCTATGAGCAGTTCTTC
CASSFGTSIYEQFF
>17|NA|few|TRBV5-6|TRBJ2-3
TGTGCCAGCAGCTCAAAGGGTAGGGACTGGAGCACAGATACGCAGTATTTT
CASSSKGRDWSTDTQYF
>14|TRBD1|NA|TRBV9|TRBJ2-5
TGTGCCAGCAGCTCCCGGGACAGACAAGAGACCCAGTACTTC
CASSSRDRQETQYF
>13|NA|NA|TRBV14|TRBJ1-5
TGTGCCAGCAGCCAAGGAGGCCATCAGCCCCAGCATTTT
CASSQGGHQPQHF
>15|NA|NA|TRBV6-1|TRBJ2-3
TGTGCCAGCAGTGGCCGGGACTCGATCACAGATACGCAGTATTTT
CASSGRDSITDTQYF
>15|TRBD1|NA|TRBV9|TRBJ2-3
TGTGCCAGCAGCGTCAACAGGGGGCGCTCAGATACGCAGTATTTT
CASSVNRGRSDTQYF
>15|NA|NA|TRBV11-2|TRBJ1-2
TGTGCCAGCAGCCCGATAAGGGGCTATAACTATGGCTACACCTTC
CASSPIRGYNYGYTF
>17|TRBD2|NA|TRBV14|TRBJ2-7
TGTGCCAGCAGCCAGGGACTAGCGGGAGGGCGTTGGTACGAGCAGTACTTC
CASSQGLAGGRWYEQYF
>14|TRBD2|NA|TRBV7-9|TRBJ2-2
TGTGCCAGCAGGAGCGGAGCGGGGAGCGGGGAGCTGTTTTTT
CASRSGAGSGELFF
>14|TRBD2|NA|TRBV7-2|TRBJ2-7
TGTGCCAGCAGCTTAGAAATTAGCGGGACGGGGCAGTACTTC
CASSLEISGTGQYF
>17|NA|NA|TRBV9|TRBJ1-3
TGTGCCAGCAGCGTAGCTTTGGCAGGGGCTACCGGAAACACCATATATTTT
CASSVALAGATGNTIYF
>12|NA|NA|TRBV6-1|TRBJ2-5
TGTGCCAGCAGTGATGTTCTCGGGGCCCAGTACTTC
CASSDVLGAQYF
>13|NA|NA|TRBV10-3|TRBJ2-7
TGTGCCATCACTCCCCGGGGCGACTACGAGCAGTACTTC
CAITPRGDYEQYF